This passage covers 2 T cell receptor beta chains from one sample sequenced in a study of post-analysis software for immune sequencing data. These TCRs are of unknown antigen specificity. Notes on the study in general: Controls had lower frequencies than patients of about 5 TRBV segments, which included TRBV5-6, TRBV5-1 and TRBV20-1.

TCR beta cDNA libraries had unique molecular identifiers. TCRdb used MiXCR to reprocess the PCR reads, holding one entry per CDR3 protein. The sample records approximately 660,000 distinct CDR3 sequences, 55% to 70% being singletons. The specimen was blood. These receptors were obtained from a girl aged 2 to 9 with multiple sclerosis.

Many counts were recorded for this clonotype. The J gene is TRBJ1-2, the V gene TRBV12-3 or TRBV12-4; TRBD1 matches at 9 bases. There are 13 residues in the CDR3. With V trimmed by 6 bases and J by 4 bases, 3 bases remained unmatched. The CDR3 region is CASSPGQGYGYTF. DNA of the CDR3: TGTGCCAGCAGCCCGGGACAGGGCTATGGCTACACCTTC.

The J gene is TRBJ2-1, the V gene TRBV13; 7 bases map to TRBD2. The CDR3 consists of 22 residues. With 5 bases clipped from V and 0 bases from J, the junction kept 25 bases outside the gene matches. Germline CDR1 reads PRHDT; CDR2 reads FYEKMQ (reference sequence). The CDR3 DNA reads TGTGCCAGCAGCGCCCGGACCCTTGGCGGGAGCATAAACCCGATCTCCTACAATGAGCAGTTCTTC. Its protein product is CASSARTLGGSINPISYNEQFF.